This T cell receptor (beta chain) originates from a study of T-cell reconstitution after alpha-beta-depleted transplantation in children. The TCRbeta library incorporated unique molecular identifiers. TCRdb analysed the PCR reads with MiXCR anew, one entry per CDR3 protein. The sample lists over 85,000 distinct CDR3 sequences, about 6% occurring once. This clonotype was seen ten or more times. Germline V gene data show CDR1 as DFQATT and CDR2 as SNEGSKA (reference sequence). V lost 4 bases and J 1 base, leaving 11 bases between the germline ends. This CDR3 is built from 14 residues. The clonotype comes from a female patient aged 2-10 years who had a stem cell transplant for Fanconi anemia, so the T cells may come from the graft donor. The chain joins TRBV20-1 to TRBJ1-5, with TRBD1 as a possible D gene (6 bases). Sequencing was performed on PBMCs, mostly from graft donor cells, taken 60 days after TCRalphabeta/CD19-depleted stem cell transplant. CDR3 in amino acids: CSANRGPSNQPQHF. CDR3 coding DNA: TGCAGTGCTAACCGGGGGCCGAGCAATCAGCCCCAGCATTTT.